This record concerns one TCR beta chain sequence. The antigen is undetermined. This entry belongs to a study of cytomegalovirus exposure and HLA in healthy donors. Overall study: Around 87 million unique TCRs, all from HLA-typed donors, were included in an early release of the data.

Primers: 60 Vbeta forward and 13 Jbeta reverse. Some clones are missing from TCRdb's copy, which holds only in-frame ones; the method was immunoSEQ multiplex PCR. The table lists around 200,000 clones, under 85% of them singletons. Study observations and caveats: Earlier analysis yielded a pattern in which most TCR beta V segments were productive about 87% or about 30% of the time. Excluded were some V segments that proved indistinguishable, including TRBV6-2 and TRBV6-3. Confirmation in vitro established that a few CMV-associated chains were specific for CMV antigens.

With V trimmed by 3 bases and J by 2 bases, 7 bases remained unmatched. Germline CDR1 is MGHRA and CDR2 is YSYEKL. This CDR3 has 16 amino acids. Material: PBMCs. The J gene is TRBJ2-1, the V gene TRBV4-1, with 7 bases fitting TRBD1. The sequence derives from a woman aged 50 to 60 in good health and CMV-seropositive. The CDR3 sequence: CASSQADRVPYNEQFF. The CDR3 region has the DNA TGCGCCAGCAGCCAGGCCGACAGGGTACCCTACAATGAGCAGTTCTTC.